This T cell receptor (beta chain) derives from a study of regulatory T cells in long-lasting Graves disease. Study-wide context: Persistent Graves' disease meant over 5 years of antithyroid drugs with positive TSH receptor antibodies. Findings and caveats of the study: Patients with persistent disease shared 2,500 to 3,500 public clonotypes, outpacing the 966 shared by new patients. TRBV28 was favored in persistent disease, as were TRBJ1-2 and TRBJ2-5.

Details on this clonotype: Antigen: not known.

Both iRepertoire HTBI primers and Arm-PCR of CDR3 regions were used to build the TCR beta libraries. TCRdb fed the multiplex PCR reads into MiXCR, producing one record per CDR3 protein. The sample consists of some 340,000 distinct CDR3 sequences, 23% of them appearing once. This CDR3 has 13 amino acids. V lost 4 bases to trimming and J lost 3 bases, with 10 bases between them. Germline V gene sequence: CDR1 SGHNT, CDR2 YYREEE (reference sequence). The time point: persistent/refractory GD, antithyroid drugs over 5 years with positive TRAb. Generation of the TCR library employed RNA extracted from PBMCs.

This clonotype was obtained from a middle-aged woman with Graves disease. This material consisted of peripheral blood mononuclear cells (PBMCs), taken when the disease was refractory, from a patient treated with antithyroid drugs. The chain couples TRBV5-4 to TRBJ1-1; perhaps TRBD1 as D (6 bases). Written as DNA, the CDR3 is TGTGCCAGCAGCCTCCCAGGGGACACTGAAGCTTTCTTT. Translation gives CASSLPGDTEAFF.